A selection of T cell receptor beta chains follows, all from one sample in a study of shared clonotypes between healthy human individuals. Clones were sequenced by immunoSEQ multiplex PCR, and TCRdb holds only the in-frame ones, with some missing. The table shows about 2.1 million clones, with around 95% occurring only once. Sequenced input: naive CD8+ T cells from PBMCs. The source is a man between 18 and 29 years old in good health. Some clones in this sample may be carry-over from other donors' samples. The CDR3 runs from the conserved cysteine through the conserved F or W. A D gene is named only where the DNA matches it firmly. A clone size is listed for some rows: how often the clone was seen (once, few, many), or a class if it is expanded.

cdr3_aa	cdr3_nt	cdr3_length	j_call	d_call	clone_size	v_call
CASSSRLAPYNEQFF	TGTGCCAGCAGTTCGAGACTAGCCCCCTACAATGAGCAGTTCTTC	15	TRBJ2-1	TRBD2	NA	TRBV28
CASRQLYEQYF	TGTGCCAGCAGGCAGCTGTACGAGCAGTACTTC	11	TRBJ2-7	NA	NA	TRBV5-5
CASSDIGQTEKLFF	TGTGCCAGCAGCGACATCGGGCAGACAGAAAAACTGTTTTTT	14	TRBJ1-4	NA	NA	TRBV2
CASSLEVYPQETQYF	TGTGCCAGCAGTTTGGAGGTATACCCCCAAGAGACCCAGTACTTC	15	TRBJ2-5	NA	NA	TRBV28
CASSPRVKYEQYF	TGTGCCAGCAGCCCCCGGGTGAAATACGAGCAGTACTTC	13	TRBJ2-7	NA	NA	TRBV21-1
CASSSYRENTEAFF	TGTGCCAGCAGCTCGTACCGGGAGAACACTGAAGCTTTCTTT	14	TRBJ1-1	NA	NA	TRBV7-9
CASSKSSRSETQYF	TGTGCCAGCAGCAAAAGCTCTCGATCGGAGACCCAGTACTTC	14	TRBJ2-5	NA	NA	TRBV21-1
CASSQEGFGNEKLFF	TGTGCCAGCAGTCAGGAGGGGTTTGGTAATGAAAAACTGTTTTTT	15	TRBJ1-4	NA	NA	TRBV28
CATRSRDSGNTIYF	TGTGCCACCCGCTCTCGTGACTCTGGAAACACCATATATTTT	14	TRBJ1-3	NA	NA	TRBV7-9
CASSPPSSEKLFF	TGCGCCAGCAGCCCTCCTAGCTCCGAAAAACTGTTTTTT	13	TRBJ1-4	NA	NA	TRBV4-1
CASSLAGFSGNTIYF	TGTGCCAGCAGCTTGGCTGGATTCTCTGGAAACACCATATATTTT	15	TRBJ1-3	NA	NA	TRBV5-6
CASSLWVAGIVFAYNEQFF	TGTGCCAGCAGCTTATGGGTAGCGGGAATAGTCTTTGCCTACAATGAGCAGTTCTTC	19	TRBJ2-1	TRBD2	NA	TRBV11-2
CASSLYEGLAGNNEQFF	TGTGCCAGCAGTCTTTATGAGGGACTAGCGGGCAACAATGAGCAGTTCTTC	17	TRBJ2-1	TRBD2	NA	TRBV7-8
CASIPGAGFYNEQFF	TGCGCCAGCATCCCGGGGGCGGGTTTCTACAATGAGCAGTTCTTC	15	TRBJ2-1	NA	NA	TRBV5-1
CASSVGRTSGDYNEQFF	TGTGCCAGCAGCGTAGGACGGACTAGCGGGGACTACAATGAGCAGTTCTTC	17	TRBJ2-1	TRBD2	NA	TRBV9
CASSQDGRGPYGYTF	TGCGCCAGCAGCCAAGATGGCAGGGGTCCCTATGGCTACACCTTC	15	TRBJ1-2	NA	once	TRBV4-1
CASTPTLGHGQETQYF	TGTGCCAGCACCCCCACCTTAGGACACGGACAAGAGACCCAGTACTTC	16	TRBJ2-5	NA	NA	TRBV27
CASSLSFRAVHPYNEQFF	TGTGCCAGCAGCTTATCTTTCCGGGCAGTCCATCCCTACAATGAGCAGTTCTTC	18	TRBJ2-1	NA	NA	TRBV7-3
CASSPLGGLNTEAFF	TGTGCCAGCAGCCCATTGGGAGGGCTGAACACTGAAGCTTTCTTT	15	TRBJ1-1	NA	NA	TRBV7-8
CASSLGRIYNEQFF	TGTGCCAGCAGCTTAGGCAGGATATACAATGAGCAGTTCTTC	14	TRBJ2-1	NA	NA	TRBV13
CASSSRGPSGTYEQYF	TGTGCCAGCAGCAGCAGGGGCCCTAGCGGAACCTACGAGCAGTACTTC	16	TRBJ2-7	NA	NA	TRBV7-2
CASSLLAGQETQYF	TGTGCCAGCAGCCTCTTAGCGGGTCAAGAGACCCAGTACTTC	14	TRBJ2-5	TRBD2	NA	TRBV7-3
CASSPNVAGGRRRNNEQFF	TGTGCCAGCAGCCCAAATGTAGCGGGAGGTCGACGACGTAACAATGAGCAGTTCTTC	19	TRBJ2-1	TRBD2	NA	TRBV28
CASSNRVNTEAFF	TGTGCCAGCAGCAACAGGGTGAACACTGAAGCTTTCTTT	13	TRBJ1-1	NA	NA	TRBV7-6
CASSRRQEGTEAFF	TGCGCCAGCAGTCGGAGACAGGAGGGCACTGAAGCTTTCTTT	14	TRBJ1-1	NA	NA	TRBV10-1
CASSLLRGNMDEQYF	TGTGCCAGCAGCTTACTCCGGGGGAACATGGACGAGCAGTACTTC	15	TRBJ2-7	NA	NA	TRBV7-9
CASSLAGGGYEQYF	TGCGCCAGCAGCTTGGCGGGGGGCGGATACGAGCAGTACTTC	14	TRBJ2-7	NA	once	TRBV5-1
CASRFLGRNTEAFF	TGTGCCAGCAGATTCCTCGGAAGGAACACTGAAGCTTTCTTT	14	TRBJ1-1	NA	NA	TRBV27
CASSLARDRVEAFF	TGTGCCAGCAGCTTAGCCAGGGACAGAGTGGAAGCTTTCTTT	14	TRBJ1-1	TRBD1	NA	TRBV7-9
CASSEEGYRGPYNQPQHF	TGTGCCAGCAGTGAAGAAGGGTACAGGGGGCCTTACAATCAGCCCCAGCATTTT	18	TRBJ1-5	TRBD1	NA	TRBV6-1
CASSHEGQGVQPQHF	TGTGCCAGCAGTCACGAGGGACAGGGGGTCCAGCCCCAGCATTTT	15	TRBJ1-5	TRBD1	NA	TRBV28
CAISEGTGSYNEQFF	TGTGCCATCAGTGAAGGGACAGGCTCCTACAATGAGCAGTTCTTC	15	TRBJ2-1	TRBD1	NA	TRBV10-3